Following are 26 T cell receptor beta chains from one sample sequenced in a study of post-analysis software for immune sequencing data. General study points: Five TRBV segments occurring more often in patients than controls included TRBV5-6, TRBV5-1 and TRBV20-1.

TCR beta cDNA libraries included unique molecular identifiers. A single record per CDR3 protein comes from TCRdb applying MiXCR to the PCR reads. In the table there are a few hundred thousand distinct CDR3 sequences, 30% to 45% of which are singletons. The antigens for these receptors are not known. Sequenced: blood. These receptors were obtained from a girl under 18 with multiple sclerosis.

As to this clonotype: A read error may produce the germline difference seen at one junction end. The rearrangement uses TRBV5-1 and TRBJ1-1; D gene ambiguous. Germline values: CDR1 SGHRS, CDR2 YFSETQ. The CDR3 sequence is 13 residues long. The DNA for the CDR3 is TGTGCCAGCAGCCTTAACCGGAACACTGAAGCTTTCTTT. Its translation: CASSLNRNTEAFF.

Only a few counts were recorded for this clonotype. This rearrangement joins TRBV6-6 to TRBJ1-2; D gene uncertain. V lost 2 bases, J lost 10 bases, and 17 bases lay in between. Germline CDR1 and CDR2: MNHNY and SVGAGI (reference sequence). The CDR3 sequence is 14 residues long. CDR3 region: CASSYEIRGIDYTF. The CDR3, as DNA: TGTGCCAGCAGTTACGAAATTCGAGGGATAGACTACACCTTC.

Of note for this clonotype: A much larger clone is a single base away; this may be a read error. V and J are TRBV12-3 or TRBV12-4 and TRBJ2-1; D tentatively fits TRBD1 or TRBD2 (5 bases each). CDR3 size: 15 residues. In DNA, the CDR3 is TGTGTCAGCAGTCCAACCCCAGGGCGGGTAGGAGAGCAGTTCTTC. This codes for CVSSPTPGRVGEQFF.

The rearrangement uses TRBV29-1 and TRBJ2-3, with a possible D match to TRBD1 (5 bases). This CDR3 has 10 amino acids. With 6 bases removed from V and 7 bases from J, the gap between germline ends came to 8 bases. Germline lookup yields CDR1 SQVTM and CDR2 ANQGSEA. As DNA, the CDR3 is TGCAGCGTATACAGGAATACGCAGTATTTT. Translated: CSVYRNTQYF.

With regard to this clonotype: Its ends do not fully match the called genes, so a read error is possible. The rearrangement links TRBV20-1 to TRBJ1-2; D is undetermined. The CDR3 length is 11 residues. Germline V gene sequence: CDR1 DFQATT, CDR2 SNEGSKA (reference sequence). CDR3 sequence (DNA): TGCAGGGCTAGAGGAGACCTGGGCTACACCTTC. The encoded protein is CRARGDLGYTF.

The J gene is TRBJ2-5, the V gene TRBV20-1, with a tentative D call TRBD2 (6 bases). V lost 3 bases to trimming and J lost 5 bases, with 19 bases between them. The CDR3 has 15 amino acids. CDR1 is DFQATT, CDR2 SNEGSKA, per germline (reference sequence). The chain's CDR3 is CSARGTGTRLETQYF. In DNA, the CDR3 is TGCAGTGCTAGGGGAACCGGGACTCGGCTGGAGACCCAGTACTTC.

In this sample, this clonotype turned up many times. The chain carries TRBV7-3 and TRBJ1-1, with D maybe TRBD1 (5 bases). The CDR3 length is 14 residues. Germline CDR1 and CDR2: SGHTA and FQGTGA. Trimming removed 1 base at V and 5 bases at J, with 11 bases between. In DNA, the CDR3 is TGTGCCAGCAGCTTAATCGCAGGGCCGACTGAAGCTTTCTTT. Amino acids: CASSLIAGPTEAFF.

This clonotype was detected ten times or more. CDR3 sequence reads: CASSADYGYTF. The DNA for the CDR3 is TGTGCCAGCAGTGCGGATTATGGCTACACCTTC. The chain is built from TRBV25-1 and TRBJ1-2; D remains ambiguous. Trimming took 4 bases from V and 5 from J, leaving 5 bases between them. The germline gives CDR1 MGHDK, CDR2 SYGVNS. This CDR3 spans 11 amino acids.

At least ten counts were recorded for this clonotype. The chain couples TRBV20-1 to TRBJ2-7; TRBD2 aligns across 8 bases. Germline CDR1 reads DFQATT; CDR2 reads SNEGSKA (reference sequence). The V gene end was trimmed by 0 bases and the J gene end by 1 base; junction bases not matched to a gene: 2. The CDR3 runs to 14 residues. The CDR3 spells CSAREPGGSYEQYF. The CDR3 coding sequence is TGCAGTGCTAGAGAACCGGGAGGGTCCTACGAGCAGTACTTC.

V gene TRBV13 combines with J gene TRBJ2-3; unclear D gene. This CDR3 contains 13 residues. Germline CDR1 reads PRHDT; CDR2 reads FYEKMQ (reference sequence). V was clipped by 5 bases and J by 6 bases, with 12 bases between them. CDR3 in amino acids: CASSPRVEDTQYF. In DNA form, the CDR3 reads TGTGCCAGCAGCCCAAGGGTGGAGGATACGCAGTATTTT.

The chain couples TRBV7-9 to TRBJ1-1; D unresolved. This CDR3 is 11 amino acids long. V was clipped by 6 bases and J by 8 bases, with 10 bases between them. The V gene's germline CDR1 is SEHNR and CDR2 FQNEAQ (reference sequence). DNA for the CDR3: TGTGCCAGCAGTCCCGGGAACGAAGCTTTCTTT. Amino acid sequence: CASSPGNEAFF.

This clonotype was counted ten times or more. This chain connects TRBV6-7 to TRBJ1-6; TRBD1 aligns across 7 bases. TRBV6-7 is an ORF, with its function uncertain. The CDR3 contains 13 residues. V was pared by 7 bases and J by 9 bases, with 6 bases of the junction left unmatched. The CDR3 DNA reads TGTGCCAGCATAGTGCAGGGGGTTTCACCCCTCCACTTT. Protein sequence: CASIVQGVSPLHF.

This chain links TRBV5-1 with TRBJ2-2, with D tentatively TRBD1 or TRBD2 (5 bases each). The V end was cut by 4 bases, the J end by 0 bases, with 16 bases between. From germline, CDR1 is SGHRS and CDR2 YFSETQ. The CDR3 has 17 amino acids. CDR3 bases: TGCGCCAGCAGCCGGGGACCAATCAATGCGAACACCGGGGAGCTGTTTTTT. It specifies CASSRGPINANTGELFF.

V usage is TRBV5-1 and J usage is TRBJ1-6, with a tentative D call TRBD1 (5 bases). The CDR3 runs to 15 residues. Germline CDR1 SGHRS, CDR2 YFSETQ. Trimming removed 3 bases from V and 5 bases from J, with 12 bases in between. This CDR3 is CASSWRGENNSPLHF. CDR3 coding DNA: TGCGCCAGCAGCTGGAGGGGCGAAAATAATTCACCCCTCCACTTT. Together with reference TRBV5-1 and TRBJ1-6, the CDR3 gives the full variable domain: KAGVTQTPRYLIKTRGQQVTLSCSPISGHRSVSWYQQTPGQGLQFLFEYFSETQRNKGNFPGRFSGRQFSNSRSEMNVSTLELGDSALYLCASSWRGENNSPLHFGNGTRLTVT.

About this clonotype itself: This may be a read error: a much more frequent sequence differs by one nucleotide. The rearrangement links TRBV3-1 to TRBJ2-7; the D gene could be TRBD1 or TRBD2 (5 bases each). The J call could be wrong; TRBJ2-5 is a better fit for the DNA end. CDR3 length equals 16 residues. Germline lookup yields CDR1 LGHDT and CDR2 YNNKEL (reference sequence). CDR3 loop: CASSQEWRGVGETQYF. The CDR3 coding sequence is TGTGCCAGCAGCCAAGAGTGGCGAGGGGTCGGAGAGACCCAGTACTTC.

This clonotype was found many times. The genes are TRBV6-1 and TRBJ2-7, with D maybe TRBD1 (5 bases). The V gene's germline CDR1 is MNHNS and CDR2 SASEGT. The CDR3 runs to 13 residues. V lost 7 bases and J lost 5, with 15 bases in between. CDR3 DNA: TGTGCCAGCAAGGAGCAGGGTCTCAACGAGCAGTACTTC. It encodes CASKEQGLNEQYF.

A word on this clonotype: One base away lies a much larger clone, so this may be a sequencing read error. The V call is TRBV20-1, the J call TRBJ2-5, with 8 bases fitting TRBD2. Germline V gene lookup returns CDR1 DFQATT and CDR2 SNEGSKA (reference sequence). The CDR3 has 16 residues. V lost 1 base to trimming and J lost 0 bases; unmatched junction nucleotides: 7. The CDR3 DNA reads TGCAGTGCTAGAGTCTGGTCTAGCGGGTACCAAGAGACCCAGTACTTC. Its translation: CSARVWSSGYQETQYF.

Ten or more counts support this clonotype. This chain uses TRBV29-1 with TRBJ1-2; 9 nucleotides match TRBD1. The CDR3 consists of 13 residues. J lost 8 bases, V lost 7 bases, and 11 bases had no gene match. The V gene's germline CDR1 is SQVTM and CDR2 ANQGSEA. The CDR3 sequence is CSGTGGGDAGYTF. The CDR3 nucleotides read TGCAGCGGTACAGGGGGCGGGGATGCCGGCTACACCTTC.

The V and J genes are TRBV20-1 and TRBJ1-1; no definite D call. The ends were cut back, 7 bases at V and 0 bases at J, with 9 bases in the middle. CDR1 and CDR2 (germline): DFQATT, SNEGSKA (reference sequence). The CDR3 is 12 residues long. Here the CDR3 reads CSEAAMNTEAFF. The CDR3 nucleotides read TGCAGTGAGGCAGCTATGAACACTGAAGCTTTCTTT.

This clonotype came up many times. The V gene is TRBV20-1, the J gene TRBJ2-3, with 13 positions matching TRBD2. Germline CDR1 and CDR2: DFQATT and SNEGSKA (reference sequence). The CDR3 length is 18 residues. Germline trimming cut 1 base from V and 3 bases from J; bases unmatched to any gene: 10. CDR3 sequence: CSARGTSGRIGVTDTQYF. Written as DNA, the CDR3 is TGCAGTGCTAGAGGGACTAGCGGGAGAATCGGCGTGACAGATACGCAGTATTTT.

V usage is TRBV27 and J usage is TRBJ2-1, with D unclear. The V gene lost 5 bases and the J gene lost 0 bases, with 8 bases spanning the gap. The CDR3 consists of 14 residues. Per germline, CDR1 MNHEY and CDR2 SMNVEV (reference sequence). As DNA, the CDR3 is TGTGCCAGCAGTGGAGCGATCTCCTACAATGAGCAGTTCTTC. Translating it yields CASSGAISYNEQFF.

The table lists this clonotype with a few counts. The chain combines TRBV29-1 with TRBJ1-1; 7 bases are a match to TRBD1. The CDR3 contains 13 residues. CDR1 is SQVTM and CDR2 is ANQGSEA in the germline V gene. V dropped 5 bases and J dropped 1; count of bases not matched to a gene: 4. Written as DNA, the CDR3 is TGCAGCGTTTGGCAGGGGGGGAACACTGAAGCTTTCTTT. It translates to CSVWQGGNTEAFF. Variable domain in full (rest from reference TRBV29-1 and TRBJ1-1): SAVISQKPSRDICQRGTSLTIQCQVDSQVTMMFWYRQQPGQSLTLIATANQGSEATYESGFVIDKFPISRPNLTFSTLTVSNMSPEDSSIYLCSVWQGGNTEAFFGQGTRLTVV.

Notes on this clonotype: With a much larger clone just one base away, this may be a read error. The chain's CDR3 is CASSSGPQGNQPQHF. In DNA form, the CDR3 reads TGTGCCAGCAGCTCAGGGCCGCAGGGCAATCAGCCCCAGCATTTT. The chain joins TRBV7-9 to TRBJ1-5; a possible D gene is TRBD1 (5 bases). Trimming took 4 bases from V and 2 from J, leaving 12 bases between them. The CDR3 contains 15 residues. Germline CDR1 reads SEHNR; CDR2 reads FQNEAQ (reference sequence).

The chain has TRBV7-9 and TRBJ1-2; D is uncertain. The CDR3 length is 15 residues. The V gene lost 5 bases and the J gene lost 0 bases, with 13 bases spanning the gap. The germline V gene encodes CDR1 SEHNR and CDR2 FQNEAQ (reference sequence). The CDR3 DNA reads as TGTGCCAGCAGCCCCCCAGAAAACCCTAACTATGGCTACACCTTC. This sequence encodes CASSPPENPNYGYTF.

This clonotype was detected only once. The V call is TRBV5-1, the J call TRBJ2-1; 8 positions match TRBD1. After removal of 2 bases from V and 8 bases from J, the junction contained 9 bases not matched to a gene. The CDR3 is 15 amino acids. Germline V gives CDR1 SGHRS, CDR2 YFSETQ. The CDR3 DNA is TGCGCCAGCAGCTTAGCAGGGGGCCTGGTAGATGAGCAGTTCTTC. Amino acids: CASSLAGGLVDEQFF.

The J gene is TRBJ2-4, the V gene TRBV6-6; tentative D call: TRBD1 (6 bases). The germline CDR1 and CDR2 sequences are MNHNY and SVGAGI (reference sequence). Trimming took off 7 bases at V and 9 bases at J, with 13 bases between the two ends. The CDR3 is 12 residues long. Here the CDR3 reads CASKPTGLIQYF. The CDR3 DNA sequence: TGTGCCAGCAAACCCACAGGGCTCATTCAGTACTTC.